This TCR beta chain was obtained from a study of cytomegalovirus exposure and HLA in healthy donors (dated by TCRdb to about 2017). About the full investigation: An earlier analysis of about 530 of the donors reported about 280 Gb of sequence data and some 110 million unique TCR beta sequences obtained from roughly 170 million T cells. Alongside the repertoire data, information on donor age, sex, ethnicity and CMV serostatus was compiled. Rather than drawing on any new phenotypic data, the later analysis identified candidate immune exposures from TCR beta sequences and the way those sequences occurred across donors. A later analysis re-examined previously published TCR beta repertoires from 500 to 700 donors and added high-resolution HLA genotyping to investigate patterns of TCR occurrence. An earlier analysis of some 500 of the donors applied high-throughput TCR beta sequencing to assess whether each TCR beta V gene segment acted as functional or pseudogenic. Using immunosequencing, the study profiled T cell repertoires from 500 to 800 subjects and related those repertoires to cytomegalovirus serostatus. The study aimed to test whether signatures of past pathogen exposure could be identified by cataloging public T cell receptors. To predict cytomegalovirus infection status, the study combined high-throughput TCR immunosequencing, statistical association of individual TCRs with disease status, and machine learning. A separate validation cohort of over a hundred different subjects was used in addition to the roughly 670-subject first cohort. A later genetic analysis took genome-wide SNP genotypes for about 60% of the roughly 670 donors and used that subset as a discovery cohort. An early release covering 550 to 700 HLA-typed donors comprised about 320 gigabases of sequencing data and tens of millions of unique TCR sequences. All discovery cohort repertoires had been generated using a single sequencing platform. On average, roughly 240,000 unique TCR beta nucleotide sequences were sequenced per donor among several hundred genotyped donors of the cohort, with 15% to 20% of those sequences being non-productive. Five DR-DQ haplotypes were treated as single units for association and clustering because of strong linkage in the cohort. Of the approximately 400 genotyped donors, about 84% fell in the genetic ancestry cluster associated with self-reported Caucasian donors. Class I and class II HLA loci were covered by the typing at four-digit resolution. Typing coverage varied by locus: roughly 629-640 donors for A, B, C, DRB1 and DQB1; more than 500 for DQA1; more than 600 for DPA1; 400 to 480 for DPB1. The investigation overall reported the following: Most CMV-associated TCR beta chains appeared to be HLA-restricted in a later analysis, and the HLA associations seemed to be driven largely by CMV exposure. In a later genetic analysis, fewer N-insertions in productive TCRs were reported among donors in an Asian-associated ancestry cluster than the roughly 670-donor mean. Correlated functional status among segregating V segments might reflect linkage disequilibrium, but an unknown experimental factor could not be ruled out. In an earlier analysis of a few hundred of the donors, most TCR beta V segments were observed in productive rearrangements about 87% or about 30% of the time, broadly matching IMGT annotations. A few of the identified cytomegalovirus-associated TCR beta chains were confirmed in vitro to be specific for cytomegalovirus antigens. Sequencing depth was assumed to be roughly uniform across donors in the presence/absence analyses, though that assumption may not hold. A further reported finding was that TCR beta sequences accurately predicted the HLA-A and HLA-B alleles for most subjects in the first cohort. Because the 87-base-pair reads could not distinguish some IMGT-functional V segments, including TRBV6-2 and TRBV6-3, those segments were excluded. A later analysis found that HLA-associated TCR beta chains were more clonally expanded and had lower generation probabilities than equally common non-associated chains. Only TCR beta chains were sequenced in this cohort, and the absence of alpha or paired-chain data limited detectable features. A cluster of highly shared sequence variants was judged likely to be a technical artifact of the sequencing pipeline. The only immune exposure information available for the cohort was CMV serostatus. In a later analysis, TCR association rates were found to vary across HLA loci, with the most associated TCRs seen for DRB1 alleles and the fewest for HLA-C alleles. When HLA alleles, especially DR and DQ, strongly co-occurred, attributing TCR associations to individual alleles was difficult. While some public TCRs were present in many individuals, most TCR sequences turned up only very rarely across donors. At a false discovery rate of 0.05, a later analysis linked about 17,000 TCR beta sequences to specific HLA alleles. An association between a missense DCLRE1C variant and V-gene and J-gene trimming of TCR beta chains was found in a later genetic analysis and replicated in an independent cohort. The earlier analysis of 587 of the donors excluded fewer than 20 rarely observed V segments, including chromosome 9 orphons, because counts were too low. Cytomegalovirus status was reported to be diagnosed by the classifier with high specificity and sensitivity in both the original and validation cohorts. According to the authors, the approach could potentially be generalized to other disease states and immunological phenotypes. Because some donors lacked HLA typing at each locus, the association tests relied only on the typed subset. A total of about 150 TCR beta chains were listed by the study as associated with cytomegalovirus. A later analysis reported that several top co-occurrence clusters appeared linked to parvovirus B19, influenza, CMV and Epstein-Barr virus.

Library generation was performed with the immunoSEQ multiplex PCR assay. For the multiplex PCR, a mixture combining 60 forward primers for TCR Vbeta segments and 13 reverse primers for TCR Jbeta segments was used. A multiplex PCR assay on genomic DNA amplified the CDR3 region of rearranged TCR beta genes. Amplified TCR beta libraries were sequenced as 87-base-pair reads on the Illumina HiSeq System. The authors' analysis ran thus. In a later analysis, 80 million or so unique TCR beta chains were counted across the roughly 700 repertoires, and about 9.9 million of these chains were shared by at least two donors. To remove PCR and sequencing errors, raw reads were error-corrected and collapsed into unique sequences using a nearest-neighbor algorithm that merged closely related sequences. V, D and J gene segments were assigned by aligning CDR3 sequences to IMGT reference sequences. For a sequence to be retained, a match of at least six nucleotides to both a V gene segment and a J gene segment was required. A rearrangement counted as productive if the CDR3 had no stop codons and remained in frame with V and J, and every other rearrangement counted as non-productive. Following IMGT convention, CDR3 was defined as the stretch from the second conserved V-encoded cysteine to the conserved J-encoded phenylalanine. In an earlier analysis of roughly 580 of the donors, sequences lacking an unambiguous match to a single V gene segment were excluded. In an earlier analysis of 587 of the donors, a V segment was called functional when productive rearrangements were above 56.7%, and segregating when the standard deviation between donors exceeded 5%. To diagnose cytomegalovirus status from the catalog of TCR beta chain sequences, a statistical classification framework was built. In a later analysis, TCR nucleotide sequences were compared against IMGT/GENE-DB human TR gene sequences so that V and J genes could be assigned. A later analysis assigned CDR3 sequences and most-parsimonious VDJ recombination scenarios with the TCRdist pipeline. In a later analysis, every TCR beta chain was defined by the combination of its CDR3 amino acid sequence and its V-gene family, and reads without a unique V-gene family were dropped. To address suspected cross-contamination and a sequencing artifact, a later analysis removed approximately 590 highly shared, low-generation-probability nucleotide sequences. For each public chain, a later analysis derived a clonal expansion index from normalized ranks of inferred template counts within each repertoire. In a later analysis, generation probabilities were computed with a VDJ recombination model fitted to out-of-frame rearrangements, and the resulting probabilities were checked against IGoR. Hypergeometric tests were used in a later analysis to score TCR-TCR, TCR-HLA and TCR-CMV co-occurrence, with a repertoire-size bias correction applied to the TCR pairs. To estimate false discovery rates, a later analysis permuted the HLA or CMV assignments 20 times. A later analysis grouped co-occurring TCRs with DBSCAN, adding TCRdist sequence similarity when clustering within HLA-allele-positive subsets. Repertoires with fewer than 30,000 or more than 120,000 public chains were left out of co-occurrence clustering, as were four to six repertoires with anomalous nucleotide sharing. What TCRdb holds here is the immuneACCESS table cut down to in-frame rearrangements. Part of the clones is not present; checked against another copy, under half of the missing clones reflect an unresolved V gene, and the others are unexplained. That table supplies the V and J calls and clone size; D and trimming were determined from the DNA. A total of some 110,000 clones appear in this sample, around 73% of them only once. The ten largest clones take up about 1.7% of the sample.

The germline V gene yields SGHAT for CDR1 and FQNNGV for CDR2. The junction shows trimming of 1 base on V and 7 bases on J, plus 8 bases between the germline ends. The CDR3, cysteine through phenylalanine, is 13 amino acids long. CDR3 DNA only is kept here, 39 bases in frame from base 1. The cohort comprised more than 550 healthy bone marrow donors. At the time of sampling, all cohort members were nominally healthy, though unrecorded immune exposures were likely present. The donor was CMV seronegative and was included in the group of a few hundred seronegative cohort members. Each donor provided a peripheral blood sample, and peripheral blood mononuclear cells were used for TCR beta sequencing. Genomic DNA was extracted from the blood cell samples with the Qiagen DNeasy Blood Extraction Kit. On this clone itself: It has no known antigen specificity. Per-nucleotide qualities are absent, and no much larger clonotype sits a single base away.

The sequencing sample was made of PBMCs. The source of this sequence is a woman between 35 and 50 years old in good health and CMV-seronegative. The chain uses TRBV11-2 and TRBJ2-1, with the D gene uncertain. At the DNA level, the sequence is TGTGCCAGCAGCTTAGTTCCCGGGAATGAGCAGTTCTTC. This codes for CASSLVPGNEQFF.